The 21 T cell receptor beta chains in this list originate from one sample, sequenced in a study of T cell responses to AZD1222 COVID-19 vaccine. Data came from immunoSEQ multiplex PCR; TCRdb stores just in-frame clones and leaves some out. There are some 280,000 clones in the sample; 90% to 95% occur only once, and less than 0.6% lies in the top ten. This specimen was peripheral blood, taken 28 days after the second AZD1222 dose. The receptors were gathered from an adult who received the AZD1222 COVID-19 vaccine.

The V call is TRBV19, the J call TRBJ1-2; a weak D match, TRBD1 (5 bases). CDR3 length: 14 residues. Per germline, CDR1 LNHDA and CDR2 SQIVND (reference sequence). Trimming took off 7 bases at V and 6 bases at J, with 18 bases between the two ends. CDR3 nucleotides: TGTGCCAGTACCTACCGGCGGGACCTGGATGGCTACACCTTC. It is translated as CASTYRRDLDGYTF.

CDR3 in DNA: TGTGCCACCAGCACCTGGACAGGGGTGACAACTAATGAAAAACTGTTTTTT. Protein: CATSTWTGVTTNEKLFF. V usage is TRBV15 and J usage is TRBJ1-4, with 9 bases fitting TRBD1. From germline, CDR1 is LNHNV and CDR2 YYDKDF (reference sequence). V gave up 4 bases and J gave up 0 bases; unmatched junction bases: 6. The length of the CDR3 is 17 residues.

The chain employs TRBV4-1 and TRBJ1-4, with a possible D match to TRBD1 (5 bases). The germline CDR1 and CDR2 sequences are MGHRA and YSYEKL. V lost 6 bases and J lost 8, with 19 bases in between. The CDR3 consists of 15 residues. Here the CDR3 reads CASSTGPAEGEKLFF. CDR3 sequence (DNA): TGCGCCAGCAGTACGGGGCCTGCTGAAGGAGAAAAACTGTTTTTT.

The gene calls are TRBV9 and TRBJ2-6; D is possibly TRBD2 (5 bases). The germline gives CDR1 SGDLS, CDR2 YYNGEE. V lost 5 bases, J lost 0 bases, and 15 bases lay in between. The CDR3 consists of 17 residues. The CDR3, as DNA: TGTGCCAGCAGGTCCCCGGACTCCAACTCTGGGGCCAACGTCCTGACTTTC. This translates into CASRSPDSNSGANVLTF.

This chain joins TRBV28 and TRBJ1-6; D not resolved. Germline assignment: CDR1 MDHEN and CDR2 SYDVKM. The CDR3 covers 17 residues. Trimming stripped 5 bases from V and 5 bases from J, with 19 bases between. The CDR3 sequence is CASSNEVGWWDNSPLHF. The DNA for the CDR3 is TGTGCCAGCAGTAATGAGGTGGGGTGGTGGGATAATTCACCCCTCCACTTT. The variable domain in full, with the rest retrieved from reference TRBV28 and TRBJ1-6, is DVKVTQSSRYLVKRTGEKVFLECVQDMDHENMFWYRQDPGLGLRLIYFSYDVKMKEKGDIPEGYSVSREKKERFSLILESASTNQTSMYLCASSNEVGWWDNSPLHFGNGTRLTVT.

The chain uses TRBV6-5 and TRBJ2-1; perhaps TRBD2 as D (6 bases). Deletions cut 8 bases from V and 4 bases from J, with 9 bases between. The germline V gene encodes CDR1 MNHEY and CDR2 SVGAGI. This CDR3 has 12 residues. The CDR3 loop is CASRERYNEQFF. CDR3 in DNA: TGTGCCAGCCGGGAGAGGTACAATGAGCAGTTCTTC.

V gene TRBV7-2 combines with J gene TRBJ1-2; D is perhaps TRBD1 (5 bases). The CDR3 extends over 14 amino acids. Germline CDR1 is SGHTA and CDR2 is FQGNSA. Trimming took 2 bases from V and 7 from J, leaving 14 bases between them. The CDR3 sequence: CASSLRDGSSGYTF. The DNA for the CDR3 is TGTGCCAGCAGCTTAAGGGACGGGAGTAGTGGCTACACCTTC.

This chain links TRBV28 with TRBJ2-7; 7 bases are a match to TRBD2. Germline CDR1 and CDR2: MDHEN and SYDVKM. The CDR3 extends over 14 amino acids. Trimming removed 6 bases from V and 7 bases from J; junction bases left unmatched: 12. As DNA, the CDR3 is TGTGCCAGCAGGCCCGGGACTACCCTACAGGAGCAGTACTTC. Translating it yields CASRPGTTLQEQYF.

This chain connects TRBV6-1 to TRBJ2-7; either TRBD1 or TRBD2 may supply D (6 bases each). The CDR3 spans 16 residues. Trimming shortened V by 2 bases and J by 1 base, and 15 bases separated the two germline ends. The germline CDR1 and CDR2 sequences are MNHNS and SASEGT. The DNA for the CDR3 is TGTGCCAGCAGTGAACGGGGGACAATCACTTCCTACGAGCAGTACTTC. Protein product: CASSERGTITSYEQYF.

The CDR3 coding sequence is TGTGCCAGCAGTATACAGGGGGCGCGGAGAAACATTCAGTACTTC. Its protein is CASSIQGARRNIQYF. The rearrangement links TRBV6-4 to TRBJ2-4; 9 nucleotides agree with TRBD1. Losses at the gene ends were 5 bases for V and 6 bases for J; bases not matched to a gene: 8. This CDR3 is built from 15 residues. CDR1 and CDR2 from the germline V gene are MRHNA and SNTAGT.

The chain carries TRBV19 and TRBJ1-2, with D maybe TRBD1 (6 bases). Germline loops: CDR1 LNHDA, CDR2 SQIVND (reference sequence). The germline V and J ends were trimmed by 5 bases and 7 bases, with 17 bases remaining between them. The CDR3 is 14 amino acids. As DNA, the CDR3 is TGTGCCAGTAGTCGGTCCAGGGGAAGCGGTGGCTACACCTTC. This sequence encodes CASSRSRGSGGYTF.

The chain is built from TRBV27 and TRBJ2-2, with a tentative D call TRBD2 (6 bases). The CDR3 is 16 amino acids. The germline V gene encodes CDR1 MNHEY and CDR2 SMNVEV (reference sequence). V lost 3 bases to trimming and J lost 6 bases, with 17 bases between them. The CDR3 DNA reads TGTGCCAGCAGTTTCCGGCGGAGGGAGGCAGCCGGGGAGCTGTTTTTT. As protein: CASSFRRREAAGELFF.

Turning to this clone: An end of the junction differs from the germline gene, which may be a read error. The chain recombines TRBV2 with TRBJ2-1; tentatively, D is TRBD2 (6 bases). The CDR3 runs to 14 residues. The germline gives CDR1 SNHLY, CDR2 FYNNEI. The CDR3 here is CASSGTTGQPRTVF. DNA of the CDR3: TGTGCCAGCAGTGGGACTACGGGCCAGCCCCGAACGGTCTTC.

The V and J genes are TRBV28 and TRBJ1-3; 8 bases align to TRBD1. Germline lookup yields CDR1 MDHEN and CDR2 SYDVKM. With 3 bases clipped from V and 3 bases from J, the junction kept 10 bases outside the gene matches. CDR3 size: 17 residues. The CDR3 region is CASSLPQYTGGGNTIYF. Here the CDR3 DNA reads TGTGCCAGCAGTTTGCCGCAATATACAGGGGGTGGAAACACCATATATTTT.

This clone was counted a single time. The CDR3: CASSHPGGSGNTIYF. The CDR3 DNA reads as TGTGCCAGCAGCCATCCTGGGGGCTCTGGAAACACCATATATTTT. The chain couples TRBV7-2 to TRBJ1-3; tentatively, D is TRBD1 (5 bases). V dropped 5 bases and J dropped 0 bases, with 11 bases sitting between them. The CDR3 loop spans 15 amino acids. Looked up from germline, CDR1 is SGHTA and CDR2 is FQGNSA.

The chain combines TRBV19 with TRBJ1-5, with 8 bases fitting TRBD1. V lost 8 bases, J lost 3 bases, and 3 bases stayed unmatched. The CDR3 is 13 amino acids. Germline CDR1 LNHDA, CDR2 SQIVND (reference sequence). The CDR3 DNA is TGTGCCAGTGGGGACAGGTACAATCAGCCCCAGCATTTT. It codes for CASGDRYNQPQHF.

The genes are TRBV3-1 (or the pseudogene TRBV3-2) and TRBJ1-2, with unresolved D. V lost 1 base and J 4 bases, leaving 10 bases between the germline ends. Looked up from germline, CDR1 is LGHDT and CDR2 is YNNKEL (reference sequence). CDR3 length: 14 residues. CDR3 in amino acids: CASSQVDGIYGYTF. The CDR3 DNA sequence: TGTGCCAGCAGCCAAGTGGACGGGATCTATGGCTACACCTTC.

On this clone: One junction end does not reproduce the germline sequence, and a read error may be involved. The chain has TRBV6-5 and TRBJ1-1; 8 nucleotides line up with TRBD1. Germline-derived CDR1 and CDR2 are MNHEY and SVGAGI. The CDR3 extends over 15 amino acids. In DNA, the CDR3 is TGTGCCAGCAGTTACCGGGACAGGAGATATAGTGAAACTTTCTTT. Translating gives CASSYRDRRYSETFF.

V is TRBV6-5 and J is TRBJ1-1, with 8 nucleotides matching TRBD1. The germline CDR1 and CDR2 sequences are MNHEY and SVGAGI. The ends lost 4 bases at V and 11 bases at J; junction bases unmatched: 12. This CDR3 has 14 residues. CDR3 in amino acids: CASSLRQGRIEAFF. The CDR3 bases are TGTGCCAGCAGTTTACGACAGGGGCGAATCGAGGCTTTCTTT.

This clone was counted once. V and J are TRBV9 and TRBJ2-1; unclear D gene. Germline values: CDR1 SGDLS, CDR2 YYNGEE. V was cut by 1 base and J by 0 bases, with 11 bases left in between. This CDR3 comprises 16 residues. In DNA, the CDR3 is TGTGCCAGCAGCGTAAATGGCGTATTCTCCTACAATGAGCAGTTCTTC. Residues: CASSVNGVFSYNEQFF.

This sequence joins TRBV7-9 and TRBJ1-2; D unclear. This CDR3 region has 15 residues. Between the trimmed V and J ends, which lost 1 base and 0 bases, there was a span of 9 bases. CDR1 and CDR2 from the germline V gene are SEHNR and FQNEAQ (reference sequence). The CDR3 spells CASSLEGTTNYGYTF. CDR3 coding DNA: TGTGCCAGCAGCTTAGAGGGAACCACTAACTATGGCTACACCTTC.